This T cell receptor (beta chain) was captured in a study of blood T cell repertoires in COVID-19. The V gene's germline CDR1 is MNHEY and CDR2 SVGEGT. CDR3 length equals 16 residues. With 2 bases removed from V and 1 base from J, the gap between germline ends came to 12 bases. Original methodology: Nucleated cell number was recorded as an estimate derived from reference gene primer amplification. The table came from immunoSEQ multiplex PCR; TCRdb's copy has only in-frame clones and leaves some out. That table supplies the V and J calls and clone size; D and trimming were determined from the DNA. Of about 23,000 clones listed, approximately 90% are singletons.

The TCR was taken from a woman older than 75 with active COVID-19. Sequenced input: peripheral blood. The rearrangement joins TRBV6-2 or TRBV6-3 to TRBJ2-1, with D possibly matching TRBD2 (5 bases). CDR3 protein: CASSYRYQRSYNEQFF. The CDR3 nucleotides are TGTGCCAGCAGTTACAGGTACCAGCGGTCCTACAATGAGCAGTTCTTC.